The 30 T cell receptor beta chains given below trace back to one sample, sequenced in a study of beta chain features in type 1 diabetes (dated by TCRdb to 2016 to 2019). Library creation used the immunoSEQ multiplex PCR assay. All of the isolated RNA was reverse transcribed with the High Capacity cDNA Reverse Transcription Kit, so expressed TCRB transcripts were sequenced. The table was pulled from immuneACCESS by TCRdb, which kept in-frame rearrangements only. Such tables lose some clones; where checked, under half of the loss comes from unresolved V genes, and the rest has no known cause. Across this sample there are over 600,000 clones, with roughly 12% seen only once. The ten biggest clones cover around 0.12% of the sample. What the authors observed across the whole study: In all four CD4+ subsets, TCRB CDR3 length was moderately but significantly shorter in type 1 diabetes patients.

Which antigens these TCRs recognize remains unknown. The sequenced sample was naive CD4+ T cells from blood. The cell subset or site label here, explained by the study, means: true naive CD4+ T cells. These receptor sequences come from a man aged 25-40 years with type 1 diabetes.

This clone turned up a few times. The chain links TRBV18 to TRBJ2-1; a possible D gene is TRBD1 (6 bases). This CDR3 has 15 residues. Germline V lookup: CDR1 KGHSH, CDR2 LQKENI. Trimming left V 4 bases short and J 6 bases short, with 16 bases between. The CDR3 is CASSLRQEEANEQFF. CDR3 DNA: TGTGCCAGCTCACTTAGACAGGAGGAGGCCAATGAGCAGTTCTTC. Complete variable domain (other parts from reference TRBV18 and TRBJ2-1): NAGVMQNPRHLVRRRGQEARLRCSPMKGHSHVYWYRQLPEEGLKFMVYLQKENIIDESGMPKERFSAEFPKEGPSILRIQQVVRGDSAAYFCASSLRQEEANEQFFGPGTRLTVL.

This clone was seen only a few times. J is TRBJ2-1 and V is TRBV29-1; no firm D call. Germline V gene sequence: CDR1 SQVTM, CDR2 ANQGSEA. V was trimmed by 3 bases and J by 2 bases, leaving 17 bases between them. This CDR3 is 16 amino acids long. As DNA, the CDR3 is TGCAGCGTTGAGGAACGTAGGGCCAGTACCTACAATGAGCAGTTCTTC. It translates to CSVEERRASTYNEQFF.

Concerning this clone itself: The same CDR3 arises from other DNA sequences in this sample as well. J is TRBJ2-1 and V is TRBV5-1, with D tentatively TRBD2 (5 bases). From germline, CDR1 is SGHRS and CDR2 YFSETQ. The V and J ends lost 0 bases and 0 bases respectively, with 10 bases between them. The CDR3 covers 16 residues. DNA of the CDR3: TGCGCCAGCAGCTTGGCCGAGGGAAGCTCCTACAATGAGCAGTTCTTC. Translating it yields CASSLAEGSSYNEQFF.

This clone has just a few counts. V gene TRBV2 combines with J gene TRBJ1-1; D is undetermined. Trimming took 4 bases from V and 3 from J, leaving 9 bases between them. Germline V lookup: CDR1 SNHLY, CDR2 FYNNEI. CDR3 size: 13 residues. CDR3 DNA: TGTGCCAGCAGTGGAGAGGGATACACTGAAGCTTTCTTT. It translates to CASSGEGYTEAFF.

V is TRBV9 and J is TRBJ2-3; D may match TRBD1 or TRBD2 (5 bases each). Germline CDR1 is SGDLS and CDR2 is YYNGEE. With 1 base removed from V and 8 bases from J, the gap between germline ends came to 14 bases. The CDR3 extends over 14 amino acids. The DNA of the CDR3 is TGTGCCAGCAGCGTAAACGGGGCACTAGGTACGCAGTATTTT. It translates to CASSVNGALGTQYF.

This clone was seen a few times. J is TRBJ2-7 and V is TRBV6-5; the match to TRBD1 covers 8 bases. CDR3 length equals 14 residues. The germline V gene has CDR1 MNHEY and CDR2 SVGAGI. V shed 7 bases and J 2 bases; nucleotides not matched to a gene: 7. The CDR3: CASKESGGTYEQYF. CDR3 in DNA: TGTGCCAGCAAGGAGTCAGGGGGCACCTACGAGCAGTACTTC.

The chain uses TRBV28 and TRBJ1-5; D is unclear. The V end lost 7 bases, the J end lost 3 bases, and 13 bases lay between the germline ends. The CDR3 has 14 amino acids. The germline V gene has CDR1 MDHEN and CDR2 SYDVKM. CDR3 DNA sequence: TGTGCCAGCATGGCACCGGGAGTCAATCAGCCCCAGCATTTT. Its protein product is CASMAPGVNQPQHF.

V gene TRBV30 combines with J gene TRBJ2-4; D remains unclear. Germline CDR1 reads GTSNPN; CDR2 reads SVGIG (reference sequence). The CDR3 is 16 residues long. V was shortened by 2 bases and J by 0 bases, with 14 bases between the two germline ends. The CDR3 loop is CAWSPFGVVAKNIQYF. The CDR3 DNA is TGTGCCTGGAGTCCTTTTGGGGTGGTAGCCAAAAACATTCAGTACTTC.

The table lists this clone with a few counts. The rearrangement links TRBV2 to TRBJ2-5, with D tentatively TRBD1 (5 bases). V gave up 3 bases and J gave up 7 bases, with 15 bases separating them. The CDR3 consists of 14 residues. Germline V lookup: CDR1 SNHLY, CDR2 FYNNEI. CDR3 protein: CASSEGRQLWTQYF. CDR3 nucleotide sequence: TGTGCCAGCAGTGAGGGGCGACAGCTTTGGACCCAGTACTTC.

This clone was detected a few times. The rearrangement joins TRBV27 to TRBJ2-7; 9 bases line up with TRBD1. The junction had 18 bases not matched to a gene; V was cut back by 4 bases and J by 2 bases. This CDR3 spans 19 amino acids. Germline V gene lookup returns CDR1 MNHEY and CDR2 SMNVEV (reference sequence). This chain's CDR3 is CASSSFYRPVGTGTYEQYF. The CDR3 coding sequence is TGTGCCAGCAGTTCGTTCTACCGTCCCGTGGGGACAGGGACCTACGAGCAGTACTTC.

The V call is TRBV7-2, the J call TRBJ1-2; no clear D. CDR1 is SGHTA, CDR2 FQGNSA, per germline. The CDR3 contains 13 residues. V was trimmed by 5 bases and J by 10 bases, leaving 17 bases between them. The CDR3 sequence: CASSPDRRVDYTF. CDR3 DNA: TGTGCCAGCAGCCCGGATCGACGGGTTGACTACACCTTC.

This clone was seen a few times. The rearrangement joins TRBV7-2 to TRBJ2-7; tentatively, D is TRBD2 (5 bases). The V end lost 0 bases, the J end lost 2 bases, and 11 bases lay between the germline ends. The CDR3 length is 15 residues. Germline CDR1 is SGHTA and CDR2 is FQGNSA. The CDR3 protein is CASSLAGSSAYEQYF. The CDR3 DNA reads as TGTGCCAGCAGCTTAGCGGGGAGTAGCGCCTACGAGCAGTACTTC.

This clone was seen only a few times. The rearrangement uses TRBV4-2 and TRBJ2-7; maybe TRBD2 (6 bases). The CDR3 loop spans 19 amino acids. Trimming pared 1 base from V and 0 bases from J, leaving 22 bases between. The germline CDR1 and CDR2 sequences are LGHNA and YNFKEQ. CDR3 nucleotide sequence: TGTGCCAGCAGCCAAGGGGCTGGGGGGACTCCAGGGCGCTCCTACGAGCAGTACTTC. As protein: CASSQGAGGTPGRSYEQYF.

The table lists this clone with a few counts. The gene calls are TRBV2 and TRBJ1-5; no reliable D call. CDR1 and CDR2 from the germline V gene are SNHLY and FYNNEI. The germline V and J ends were trimmed by 4 bases and 4 bases, with 11 bases remaining between them. The CDR3 totals 14 residues. The CDR3: CASSGGRWNQPQHF. The CDR3 bases are TGTGCCAGCAGTGGAGGACGGTGGAATCAGCCCCAGCATTTT.

The chain has TRBV6-5 and TRBJ1-4; 8 bases align to TRBD1. CDR3 size: 13 residues. V was pared by 7 bases and J by 6 bases, with 4 bases of the junction left unmatched. Germline V CDR1 and CDR2: MNHEY, SVGAGI. The CDR3 DNA follows: TGTGCCAGCAAGACAGGGGCGTATGAAAAACTGTTTTTT. Translation gives CASKTGAYEKLFF.

This clone showed up just a few times. This chain uses TRBV4-3 with TRBJ2-1; D possibly corresponds to TRBD1 (6 bases). The V gene lost 0 bases and the J gene lost 7 bases, with 7 bases spanning the gap. This CDR3 is 13 amino acids long. CDR1 is LGHNA, CDR2 YSLEER, per germline. For the CDR3, the DNA is TGCGCCAGCAGCCAAGAGGACAGAAATGAGCAGTTCTTC. Translation gives CASSQEDRNEQFF.

This clone occurred a few times. The chain links TRBV7-2 to TRBJ2-3; 8 positions match TRBD2. Germline CDR1 reads SGHTA; CDR2 reads FQGNSA. V was pared by 0 bases and J by 4 bases, with 6 bases of the junction left unmatched. This CDR3 is 16 amino acids long. CDR3 residues: CASSLARGVGADTQYF. CDR3 DNA: TGTGCCAGCAGCTTAGCGCGGGGGGTGGGCGCAGATACGCAGTATTTT.

This clone was seen only a few times. V and J are TRBV5-4 and TRBJ2-5, with D possibly being TRBD1 (5 bases). The CDR3 spans 13 residues. V lost 2 bases and J lost 5, with 10 bases in between. CDR1 SGHNT and CDR2 YYREEE come from the germline V gene (reference sequence). The CDR3 nucleotides are TGTGCCAGCAGCTTCCAGGGTGATGAGACCCAGTACTTC. As protein: CASSFQGDETQYF.

This clone appeared a few times. V is TRBV9 and J is TRBJ1-6; 8 bases are shared with TRBD1. The trim removed 7 bases at V and 5 bases at J, leaving 5 bases unmatched. This CDR3 is 14 amino acids long. Per the germline V gene, CDR1 is SGDLS and CDR2 is YYNGEE. CDR3 sequence reads: CASGGQVNNSPLHF. For the CDR3, the DNA is TGTGCCAGCGGGGGACAGGTCAATAATTCACCCCTCCACTTT.

The rearrangement links TRBV14 to TRBJ2-3; D unclear. The CDR3 totals 18 residues. Trimming pared 4 bases from V and 3 bases from J, leaving 23 bases between. The germline CDR1 and CDR2 sequences are SGHDN and FVKESK. The CDR3 is CASSRELGDSLITDTQYF. Here the CDR3 DNA reads TGTGCCAGCAGCCGAGAACTTGGAGACTCCCTAATAACAGATACGCAGTATTTT.

This clone was detected only a few times. The chain joins TRBV29-1 to TRBJ2-7, with D possibly matching TRBD2 (5 bases). Trimming pared 4 bases from V and 3 bases from J, leaving 16 bases between. The CDR3 loop spans 14 amino acids. Per germline, CDR1 SQVTM and CDR2 ANQGSEA. CDR3 protein: CSVVPDLYFYEQYF. The CDR3 nucleotides read TGCAGCGTTGTCCCGGACTTATACTTCTACGAGCAGTACTTC.

This clone was observed a handful of times. The V and J genes are TRBV18 and TRBJ1-6; 8 bases are shared with TRBD1. The trim removed 3 bases at V and 7 bases at J, leaving 2 bases unmatched. This CDR3 region has 14 residues. Germline assignment: CDR1 KGHSH and CDR2 LQKENI. CDR3 in DNA: TGTGCCAGCTCACCCACAGGGGGGAATTCACCCCTCCACTTT. It encodes CASSPTGGNSPLHF. The full variable domain, completed using reference TRBV18 and TRBJ1-6, is NAGVMQNPRHLVRRRGQEARLRCSPMKGHSHVYWYRQLPEEGLKFMVYLQKENIIDESGMPKERFSAEFPKEGPSILRIQQVVRGDSAAYFCASSPTGGNSPLHFGNGTRLTVT.

This clone was seen only a few times. This sequence joins TRBV29-1 and TRBJ1-4, with D maybe TRBD1 (5 bases). Germline CDR1 SQVTM, CDR2 ANQGSEA. V dropped 5 bases and J dropped 3 bases, with 13 bases sitting between them. CDR3 length: 14 residues. The CDR3 DNA is TGCAGCGTTCCCGTAGGGGAGGCTAATGAAAAACTGTTTTTT. Its translation: CSVPVGEANEKLFF.

The rearrangement joins TRBV7-2 to TRBJ2-5; the D is unclear. CDR3 size: 13 residues. Trimming pared 1 base from V and 6 bases from J, leaving 9 bases between. Germline values: CDR1 SGHTA, CDR2 FQGNSA. The CDR3: CASSLEVLQTQYF. The CDR3, as DNA: TGTGCCAGCAGCTTAGAGGTTCTGCAGACCCAGTACTTC.

The rearrangement joins TRBV7-3 to TRBJ2-2, with 7 nucleotides matching TRBD2. The V and J ends lost 5 bases and 0 bases, in that order; junction bases with no gene match: 6. The length of the CDR3 is 16 residues. The V gene's germline CDR1 is SGHTA and CDR2 FQGTGA. The CDR3 DNA reads TGTGCCAGCAGCCCGCAGGGAGGGACGAACACCGGGGAGCTGTTTTTT. Translated: CASSPQGGTNTGELFF.

The chain employs TRBV25-1 and TRBJ1-6; 7 nucleotides match TRBD1. The CDR3 consists of 17 residues. CDR1 is MGHDK and CDR2 is SYGVNS in the germline V gene. The ends lost 5 bases at V and 7 bases at J; junction bases unmatched: 14. CDR3 in DNA: TGTGCCAGCAGTCCCGTCGGGGCGACAGGGCACAATTCACCCCTCCACTTT. It codes for CASSPVGATGHNSPLHF.

In its sample, this clone was seen a few times. The chain links TRBV29-1 to TRBJ2-3; D ambiguous. Germline V gene lookup returns CDR1 SQVTM and CDR2 ANQGSEA. This CDR3 region has 12 residues. Deletions cut 2 bases from V and 2 bases from J, with 5 bases between. The CDR3 loop is CSVEPTTDTQYF. CDR3 sequence (DNA): TGCAGCGTTGAACCCACCACAGATACGCAGTATTTT.

This clone turned up a few times. CDR3 nucleotide sequence: TGTGCCAGCAGTTACAGCGCGGGGGGGACAGATACGCAGTATTTT. Amino acids: CASSYSAGGTDTQYF. The gene calls are TRBV6-5 and TRBJ2-3, with 9 bases matching TRBD2. From germline, CDR1 is MNHEY and CDR2 SVGAGI. Trimming cost V 2 bases and J 3 bases; bases outside gene matches: 3. The CDR3 totals 15 residues.

This clone was observed a handful of times. The gene calls are TRBV7-9 and TRBJ1-4; D not certain. The CDR3 covers 14 residues. The germline CDR1 and CDR2 sequences are SEHNR and FQNEAQ (reference sequence). V was pared by 5 bases and J by 8 bases, with 15 bases between. The CDR3 DNA reads TGTGCCAGCAGCCACCGGGCCCCGGCAGAAAAACTGTTTTTT. Protein: CASSHRAPAEKLFF. Drawing the rest from reference TRBV7-9 and TRBJ1-4, the complete variable domain is DTGVSQNPRHKITKRGQNVTFRCDPISEHNRLYWYRQTLGQGPEFLTYFQNEAQLEKSRLLSDRFSAERPKGSFSTLEIQRTEQGDSAMYLCASSHRAPAEKLFFGSGTQLSVL.

The rearrangement joins TRBV9 to TRBJ1-6; D gene ambiguous. This CDR3 spans 15 amino acids. The V end lost 0 bases, the J end lost 3 bases, and 7 bases lay between the germline ends. In germline, CDR1 is SGDLS, CDR2 YYNGEE. The CDR3 loop reads CASSVGQDYNSPLHF. The CDR3 bases are TGTGCCAGCAGCGTAGGGCAGGACTATAATTCACCCCTCCACTTT.